This TCR beta chain was captured by sequencing in a study of Graves' ophthalmopathy and Graves' hyperthyroidism. Across the study: Researchers obtained peripheral blood at initial diagnosis, before any treatment had begun.

The authors amplified TCR beta CDR3 regions, and they did so from RNA transcripts for repertoire sequencing. RT-PCR was first run with HTBI primers, then multiplex PCR in a second round. From the multiplex PCR reads, TCRdb called clonotypes with MiXCR, one entry per CDR3 protein. The sample consists of 150,000 to 200,000 distinct CDR3 sequences, about 40% of them appearing once. The CDR3 sequence is 14 residues long. The V gene's germline CDR1 is GTSNPN and CDR2 SVGIG (reference sequence). V was clipped by 2 bases and J by 6 bases; unmatched bases: 4. This clonotype was obtained from a woman aged 40-49 years with Graves' ophthalmopathy. V gene TRBV30 combines with J gene TRBJ2-7, with 13 bases matching TRBD2. The sequencing input was peripheral blood. The CDR3 coding sequence is TGTGCCTGGAGTCGGGGACTAGCGGGATCCGAGCAGTACTTC. Protein product: CAWSRGLAGSEQYF.